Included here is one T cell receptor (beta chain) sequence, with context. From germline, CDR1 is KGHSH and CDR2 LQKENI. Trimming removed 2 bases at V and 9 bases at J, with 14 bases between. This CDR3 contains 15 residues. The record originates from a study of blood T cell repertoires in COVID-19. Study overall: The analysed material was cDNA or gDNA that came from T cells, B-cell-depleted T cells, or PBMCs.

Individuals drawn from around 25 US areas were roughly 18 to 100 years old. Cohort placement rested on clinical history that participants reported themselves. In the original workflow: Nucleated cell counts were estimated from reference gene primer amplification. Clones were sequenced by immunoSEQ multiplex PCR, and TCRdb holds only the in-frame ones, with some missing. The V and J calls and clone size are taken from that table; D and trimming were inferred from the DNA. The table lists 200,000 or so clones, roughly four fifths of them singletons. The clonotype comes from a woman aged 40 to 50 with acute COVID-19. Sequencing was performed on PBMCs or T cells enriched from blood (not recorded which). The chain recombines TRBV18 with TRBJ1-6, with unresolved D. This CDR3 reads CASSPDTSRGSPLHF. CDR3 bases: TGTGCCAGCTCACCAGATACGTCGCGGGGTTCACCCCTCCACTTT.